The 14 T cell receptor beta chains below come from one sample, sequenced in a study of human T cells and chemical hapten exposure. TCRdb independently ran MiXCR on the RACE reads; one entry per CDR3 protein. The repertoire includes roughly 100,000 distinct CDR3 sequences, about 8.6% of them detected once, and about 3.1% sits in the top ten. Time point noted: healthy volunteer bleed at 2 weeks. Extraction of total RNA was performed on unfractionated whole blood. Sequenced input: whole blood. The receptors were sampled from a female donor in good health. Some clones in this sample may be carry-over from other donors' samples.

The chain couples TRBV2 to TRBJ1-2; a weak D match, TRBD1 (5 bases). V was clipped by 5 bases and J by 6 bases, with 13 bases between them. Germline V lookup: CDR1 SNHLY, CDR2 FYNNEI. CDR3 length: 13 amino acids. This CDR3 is CASSSRDRDGYTF. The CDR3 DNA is TGTGCCAGCAGTTCGCGGGACCGGGATGGCTACACCTTC.

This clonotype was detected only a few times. The CDR3 DNA reads TGTGCCAGCAGCCAAGACTGGGGCGAGCAAGAGACCCAGTACTTC. It specifies CASSQDWGEQETQYF. The genes are TRBV3-1 and TRBJ2-5, with D possibly being TRBD1 (5 bases). V was pared by 0 bases and J by 2 bases, with 10 bases between. Germline CDR1 is LGHDT and CDR2 is YNNKEL (reference sequence). CDR3 length equals 15 residues.

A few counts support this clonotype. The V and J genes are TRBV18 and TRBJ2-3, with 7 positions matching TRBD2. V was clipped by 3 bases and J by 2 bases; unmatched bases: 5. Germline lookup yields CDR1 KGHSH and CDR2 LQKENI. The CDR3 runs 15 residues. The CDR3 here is CASSPGAGVTDTQYF. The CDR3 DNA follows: TGTGCCAGCTCACCTGGGGCGGGAGTCACAGATACGCAGTATTTT. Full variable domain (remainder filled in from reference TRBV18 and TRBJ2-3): NAGVMQNPRHLVRRRGQEARLRCSPMKGHSHVYWYRQLPEEGLKFMVYLQKENIIDESGMPKERFSAEFPKEGPSILRIQQVVRGDSAAYFCASSPGAGVTDTQYFGPGTRLTVL.

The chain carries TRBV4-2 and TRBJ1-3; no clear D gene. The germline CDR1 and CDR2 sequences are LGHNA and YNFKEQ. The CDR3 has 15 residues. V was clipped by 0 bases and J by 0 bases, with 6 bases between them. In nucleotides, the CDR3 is TGTGCCAGCAGCCAAGATCCCTCCTCTGGAAACACCATATATTTT. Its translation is CASSQDPSSGNTIYF.

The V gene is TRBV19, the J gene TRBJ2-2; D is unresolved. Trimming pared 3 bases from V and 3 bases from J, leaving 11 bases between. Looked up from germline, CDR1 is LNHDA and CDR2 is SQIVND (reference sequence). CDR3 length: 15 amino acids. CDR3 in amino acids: CASSMSGTYTGELFF. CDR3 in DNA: TGTGCCAGTAGTATGTCAGGAACTTACACCGGGGAGCTGTTTTTT.

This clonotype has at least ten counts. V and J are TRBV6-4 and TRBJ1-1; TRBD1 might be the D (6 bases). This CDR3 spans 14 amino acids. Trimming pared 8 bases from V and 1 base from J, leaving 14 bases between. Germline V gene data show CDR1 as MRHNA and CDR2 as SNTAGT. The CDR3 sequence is CASRDTYRNTEAFF. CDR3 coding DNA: TGTGCCAGCCGGGACACCTATCGGAACACTGAAGCTTTCTTT.

Here the CDR3 reads CASSVSGGTREQYF. The CDR3 DNA reads as TGTGCCAGCAGTGTATCCGGGGGGACGAGGGAGCAGTACTTC. J is TRBJ2-7 and V is TRBV6-2 or TRBV6-3, with TRBD2 matching 7 bases. The germline CDR1 and CDR2 sequences are MNHEY and SVGEGT. Trimming at V came to 5 bases and at J to 7 bases, leaving 11 bases not matched to a gene. The CDR3 is 14 amino acids.

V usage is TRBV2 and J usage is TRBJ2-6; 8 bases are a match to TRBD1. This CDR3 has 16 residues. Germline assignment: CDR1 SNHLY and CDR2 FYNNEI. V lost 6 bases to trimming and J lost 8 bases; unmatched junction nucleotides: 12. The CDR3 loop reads CASRPSGGAGTNVLTF. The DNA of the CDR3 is TGTGCCAGCAGACCCTCAGGGGGCGCGGGGACCAACGTCCTGACTTTC.

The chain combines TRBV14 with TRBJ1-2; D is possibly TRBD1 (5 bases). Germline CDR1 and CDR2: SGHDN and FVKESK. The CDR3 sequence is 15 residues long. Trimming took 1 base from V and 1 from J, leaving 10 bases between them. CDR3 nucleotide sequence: TGTGCCAGCAGCCAAGTGACAGTTTTTAACTATGGCTACACCTTC. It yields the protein CASSQVTVFNYGYTF.

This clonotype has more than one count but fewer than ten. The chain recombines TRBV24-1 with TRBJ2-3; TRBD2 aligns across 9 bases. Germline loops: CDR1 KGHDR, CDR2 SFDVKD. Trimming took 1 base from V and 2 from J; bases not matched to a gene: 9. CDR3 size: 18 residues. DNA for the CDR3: TGTGCCACCAGTGATTTTTCGCGGGAGGGCTATTACACAGATACGCAGTATTTT. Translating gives CATSDFSREGYYTDTQYF.

The CDR3 is CAISRDRASPLHF. CDR3 DNA: TGTGCCATCAGCCGCGACAGGGCTTCACCCCTCCACTTT. The V gene is TRBV10-3, the J gene TRBJ1-6, with 7 bases fitting TRBD1. Looked up from germline, CDR1 is ENHRY and CDR2 is SYGVKD. Trimming at V came to 6 bases and at J to 9 bases, leaving 5 bases not matched to a gene. CDR3 length: 13 amino acids.

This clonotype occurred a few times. CDR3 sequence: CASSLGQGTTNEKLFF. DNA for the CDR3: TGTGCCAGCAGCTTAGGACAGGGCACAACTAATGAAAAACTGTTTTTT. The chain links TRBV7-9 to TRBJ1-4; TRBD1 matches 7 bases. Germline V gives CDR1 SEHNR, CDR2 FQNEAQ (reference sequence). The CDR3 contains 16 residues. V gave up 1 base and J gave up 0 bases; unmatched junction bases: 2.

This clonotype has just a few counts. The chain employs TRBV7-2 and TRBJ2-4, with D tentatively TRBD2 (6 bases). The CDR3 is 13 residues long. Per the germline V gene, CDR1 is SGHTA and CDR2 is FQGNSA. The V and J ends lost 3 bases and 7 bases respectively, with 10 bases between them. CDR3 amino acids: CASSFEGRNIQYF. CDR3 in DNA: TGTGCCAGCAGCTTCGAGGGGAGGAACATTCAGTACTTC.

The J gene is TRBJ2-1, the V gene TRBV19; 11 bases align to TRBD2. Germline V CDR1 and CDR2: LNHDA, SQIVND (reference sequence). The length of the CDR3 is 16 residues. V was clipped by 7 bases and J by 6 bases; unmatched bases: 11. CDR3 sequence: CASIDGGLAGGNEQFF. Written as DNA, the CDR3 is TGTGCCAGTATAGACGGTGGGCTAGCGGGGGGCAATGAGCAGTTCTTC.